This T cell receptor beta chain is drawn from a study of T cell changes during pregnancy in multiple sclerosis. The CDR3 covers 17 residues. Germline V gene data show CDR1 as SGHDN and CDR2 as FVKESK. V lost 2 bases, J lost 0 bases, and 14 bases lay in between. This table comes from immunoSEQ multiplex PCR, and its TCRdb copy is limited to in-frame clones, with some not included. The table has 50,000 to 60,000 clones, roughly 90% seen once; the top ten hold around 0.16%. The TCR was taken from a female donor in good health, enrolled as a control in a pregnancy study. This specimen consisted of CD4+ T cells from peripheral blood mononuclear cells, obtained after pregnancy. The chain uses TRBV14 and TRBJ2-4, with D possibly TRBD2 on 5 matching bases. CDR3 amino acids: CASSQQQVGRAKNIQYF. CDR3 in DNA: TGTGCCAGCAGCCAACAGCAGGTGGGGAGAGCCAAAAACATTCAGTACTTC.